The 8 T cell receptor beta chains presented below share a single source sample, sequenced in a study of blood T cell repertoires in COVID-19. Produced via immunoSEQ multiplex PCR; TCRdb's table is partial and in-frame only. Among just under 150,000 clones listed, approximately 89% were seen once. Sequenced input: peripheral blood. The receptors come from a human donor in a cohort sampled during active COVID-19.

This chain connects TRBV6-5 to TRBJ2-7; tentative D call: TRBD2 (6 bases). Looked up from germline, CDR1 is MNHEY and CDR2 is SVGAGI. The CDR3 is made up of 14 amino acids. Trimming stripped 6 bases from V and 3 bases from J, with 15 bases between. CDR3 sequence (DNA): TGTGCCAGCAGAAACGGGGCGGGAATCTACGAGCAGTACTTC. The encoded protein is CASRNGAGIYEQYF.

The J gene is TRBJ2-3, the V gene TRBV23-1; a weak D match, TRBD2 (7 bases). TRBV23-1 is annotated as an ORF whose role is uncertain. This CDR3 contains 17 residues. The ends were cut back, 0 bases at V and 6 bases at J, with 19 bases in the middle. DNA of the CDR3: TGCGCCAGCAGTCAATCGGGAGGGGGTAAGGGAGGTGATACGCAGTATTTT. Translation gives CASSQSGGGKGGDTQYF.

The genes are TRBV27 and TRBJ2-7, with D possibly being TRBD1 (7 bases). The V end was cut by 2 bases, the J end by 3 bases, with 14 bases between. CDR1 is MNHEY, CDR2 SMNVEV, per germline (reference sequence). CDR3 size: 15 residues. The CDR3 sequence: CASSLGGTEYYEQYF. DNA for the CDR3: TGTGCCAGCAGTTTAGGGGGGACAGAGTACTACGAGCAGTACTTC.

In DNA, the CDR3 is TGTGCCAGCAGTGTTCAGGGATCGAGGGCCAACGTCCTGACTTTC. Its protein product is CASSVQGSRANVLTF. The chain has TRBV2 and TRBJ2-6, with a possible D match to TRBD1 (5 bases). V was cut by 4 bases and J by 5 bases, with 12 bases left in between. Germline V lookup: CDR1 SNHLY, CDR2 FYNNEI. CDR3 length: 15 amino acids.

The chain combines TRBV5-1 with TRBJ2-6; D perhaps matches TRBD1 (5 bases). Per the germline V gene, CDR1 is SGHRS and CDR2 is YFSETQ. V was clipped by 1 base and J by 3 bases, with 5 bases between them. The CDR3 covers 14 residues. The CDR3 loop reads CASSLTGGANVLTF. The CDR3 bases are TGCGCCAGCAGCTTGACAGGTGGGGCCAACGTCCTGACTTTC.

This clone was recorded only once. V and J are TRBV11-2 and TRBJ2-7, with 7 bases lining up with TRBD1. CDR3 size: 18 residues. CDR1 SGHAT and CDR2 FQNNGV come from the germline V gene. V gave up 3 bases and J gave up 1 base; unmatched junction bases: 15. CDR3 protein: CASSLGDRRTPDSYEQYF. CDR3 sequence (DNA): TGTGCCAGCAGCTTGGGGGACAGAAGAACTCCCGATTCCTACGAGCAGTACTTC.

This sequence joins TRBV19 and TRBJ2-3, with D possibly TRBD2 on 5 matching bases. CDR1 and CDR2 from the germline V gene are LNHDA and SQIVND (reference sequence). The V end lost 2 bases, the J end lost 4 bases, and 7 bases lay between the germline ends. This CDR3 is 13 amino acids long. The CDR3 loop reads CASSIWGADTQYF. Written as DNA, the CDR3 is TGTGCCAGTAGTATATGGGGAGCAGATACGCAGTATTTT.

This chain joins TRBV19 and TRBJ1-4; D gene uncertain. The V and J ends lost 4 bases and 13 bases respectively, with 13 bases between them. The CDR3 is 12 amino acids. Germline CDR1 and CDR2: LNHDA and SQIVND (reference sequence). CDR3 residues: CASSTRAEILFF. The CDR3 bases are TGTGCCAGTAGTACGAGGGCAGAGATACTGTTTTTT.